Listed below are T cell receptor beta chains from one sample, sequenced in a study of T cell clones after liver transplantation. TCRdb's table, derived via immunoSEQ multiplex PCR, lists solely in-frame clones and lacks some. Of around 21,000 clones in the sample, roughly 92% were seen once. The material sequenced was CD8+ T cells from blood, taken around 27 months after liver transplant. The source is a human patient who received a liver transplant. These T cells may partly come from the graft donor. Each CDR3 is given with its conserved first and last residue. D genes are given only for firm matches. Clone sizes are given selectively: once, few, many, or a class where the clone is expanded.

abundance,v_gene,d_gene,j_gene,CDR3nt,CDR3aa
few,TRBV5-1,TRBD2,TRBJ2-7,TGCGCCAGCAGCTTCCTAGCGGGAGTAGGAGAGCAGTACTTC,CASSFLAGVGEQYF
NA,TRBV6-1,NA,TRBJ1-5,TGTGCCAGCAGTGAGGGGACGGGCTTAAGCAATCAGCCCCAGCATTTT,CASSEGTGLSNQPQHF
NA,TRBV5-1,NA,TRBJ2-7,TGCGCCAGCAGCTTGGGGACAGTTTACGAGCAGTACTTC,CASSLGTVYEQYF
NA,TRBV5-1,TRBD1,TRBJ2-2,TGCGCCAGCAGCTTGGGCGACAGGGGGAACACCGGGGAGCTGTTTTTT,CASSLGDRGNTGELFF
NA,TRBV5-4,NA,TRBJ2-7,TGTGCCAGCAGCTTGATGGGCCTAAGCTCCTACGAGCAGTACTTC,CASSLMGLSSYEQYF
NA,TRBV2,NA,TRBJ2-7,TGTGCCAGCAGTGAGGGGGACATCTCCTACGAGCAGTACTTC,CASSEGDISYEQYF
NA,TRBV5-8,NA,TRBJ2-1,TGTGCCAGCAGCTTGGCCGGTAGCGGATACAATGAGCAGTTCTTC,CASSLAGSGYNEQFF
NA,TRBV30,NA,TRBJ1-5,TGTGCCTGGAGTTCCGGAGGGAGCAGCAATCAGCCCCAGCATTTT,CAWSSGGSSNQPQHF
NA,TRBV27,TRBD2,TRBJ2-7,TGTGCCAGCAGTGGCGGGAGAACCTACGAGCAGTACTTC,CASSGGRTYEQYF
NA,TRBV14,TRBD2,TRBJ2-2,TGTGCCAGCGCCGACAGCGGGACTTACACCGGGGAGCTGTTTTTT,CASADSGTYTGELFF
once,TRBV29-1,NA,TRBJ1-1,TGCAGCGTCATAACAGGGAAGAGCACTGAAGCTTTCTTT,CSVITGKSTEAFF
NA,TRBV7-8,NA,TRBJ2-7,TGTGCCAGCTCCGAACAGCCCGACGGGAACGAGCAGTACTTC,CASSEQPDGNEQYF
NA,TRBV27,NA,TRBJ2-1,TGTGCCAGCAGTTCGACTAGTGGGGGTGGTGAGCAGTTCTTC,CASSSTSGGGEQFF
NA,TRBV5-1,NA,TRBJ1-1,TGCGCCAGCAGCTTAAAAAAAACCGGGTCGAACACTGAAGCTTTCTTT,CASSLKKTGSNTEAFF
NA,TRBV10-3,NA,TRBJ2-2,TGTGCCATCAGTGAGGGACAAAACACCGGGGAGCTGTTTTTT,CAISEGQNTGELFF
NA,TRBV27,NA,TRBJ2-1,TGTGCCAGCAGTTCCAGATGGGAGCAGTTCTTC,CASSSRWEQFF
NA,TRBV30,TRBD1,TRBJ1-1,TGTGCCTGGACAGGGGGAAACACTGAAGCTTTCTTT,CAWTGGNTEAFF
NA,TRBV27,NA,TRBJ1-5,TGTGCCAGCAGTTCATACGATAGCAATCAGCCCCAGCATTTT,CASSSYDSNQPQHF
NA,TRBV4-3,TRBD2,TRBJ2-2,TGCGCCAGCAGCCAAAATGGACTAGCGGGAGCTGGGGAGCTGTTTTTT,CASSQNGLAGAGELFF
NA,TRBV9,NA,TRBJ2-7,TGTGCCAGCAGCGTAGCGGAGGGGGGCTACGAGCAGTACTTC,CASSVAEGGYEQYF
NA,TRBV5-4,NA,TRBJ2-1,TGTGCCAGCAGGAAGGCAGACTACTTGGACAATGAGCAGTTCTTC,CASRKADYLDNEQFF
NA,TRBV11-2,NA,TRBJ1-4,TGTGCCAGCAGCTTAGATGGCAGGGTTGGGGAAAAACTGTTTTTT,CASSLDGRVGEKLFF
NA,TRBV30,NA,TRBJ2-6,TGTGCCTGGAGTGTGGACTCTGGGGCCAACGTCCTGACTTTC,CAWSVDSGANVLTF
NA,TRBV29-1,NA,TRBJ2-7,TGCAGCGTTGAAGAGGGGTCTTATCCCTACGAGCAGTACTTC,CSVEEGSYPYEQYF